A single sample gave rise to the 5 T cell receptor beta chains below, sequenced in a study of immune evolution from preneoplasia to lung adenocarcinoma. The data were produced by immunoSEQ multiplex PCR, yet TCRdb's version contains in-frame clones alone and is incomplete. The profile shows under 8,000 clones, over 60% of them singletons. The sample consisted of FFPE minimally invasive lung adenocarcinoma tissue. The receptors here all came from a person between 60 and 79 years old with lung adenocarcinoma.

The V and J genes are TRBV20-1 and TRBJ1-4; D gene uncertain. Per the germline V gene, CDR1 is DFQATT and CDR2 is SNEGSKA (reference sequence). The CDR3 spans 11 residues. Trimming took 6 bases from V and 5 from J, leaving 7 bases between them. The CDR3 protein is CSADLNEKLFF. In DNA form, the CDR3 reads TGCAGTGCGGACCTGAATGAAAAACTGTTTTTT.

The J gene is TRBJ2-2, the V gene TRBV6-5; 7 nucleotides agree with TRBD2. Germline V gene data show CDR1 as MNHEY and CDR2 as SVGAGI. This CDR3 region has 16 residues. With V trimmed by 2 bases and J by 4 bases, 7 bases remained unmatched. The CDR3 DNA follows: TGTGCCAGCAGTTACCAGACTAGCCGTGGCACCGGGGAGCTGTTTTTT. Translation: CASSYQTSRGTGELFF.

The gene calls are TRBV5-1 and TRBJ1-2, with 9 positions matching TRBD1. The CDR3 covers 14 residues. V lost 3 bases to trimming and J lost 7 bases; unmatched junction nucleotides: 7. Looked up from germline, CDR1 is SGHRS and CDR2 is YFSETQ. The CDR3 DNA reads TGCGCCAGCAGCTCCGGGACAGGGAGCGCTGGCTACACCTTC. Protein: CASSSGTGSAGYTF.

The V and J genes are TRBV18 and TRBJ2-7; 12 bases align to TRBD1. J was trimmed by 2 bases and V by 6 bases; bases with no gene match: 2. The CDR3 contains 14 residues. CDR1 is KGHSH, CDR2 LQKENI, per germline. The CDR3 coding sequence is TGTGCCAGCTCGGGACAGGGGGCCGCCTACGAGCAGTACTTC. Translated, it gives CASSGQGAAYEQYF.

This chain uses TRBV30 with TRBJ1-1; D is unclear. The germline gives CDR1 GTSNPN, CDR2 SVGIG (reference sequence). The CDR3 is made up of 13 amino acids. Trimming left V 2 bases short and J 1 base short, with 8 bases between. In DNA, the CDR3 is TGTGCCTGGAGTTGGAGGAGGAACACTGAAGCTTTCTTT. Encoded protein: CAWSWRRNTEAFF.